The sequence of this TCR beta chain was determined in a study of control samples from healthy donors and cancer patients. CDR1 is SNHLY, CDR2 FYNNEI, per germline. This CDR3 comprises 14 residues. With V trimmed by 3 bases and J by 6 bases, 6 bases remained unmatched. Data came from immunoSEQ multiplex PCR; TCRdb stores just in-frame clones and leaves some out. The sample has about 83,000 clones; roughly nine tenths are singletons. The sequenced sample was blood. This TCR came from a man in his forties or fifties in good health. The genes are TRBV2 and TRBJ1-1; 8 positions agree with TRBD1. CDR3 residues: CASSEVTRGPEAFF. The CDR3 DNA reads as TGTGCCAGCAGTGAGGTAACCAGGGGGCCTGAAGCTTTCTTT.